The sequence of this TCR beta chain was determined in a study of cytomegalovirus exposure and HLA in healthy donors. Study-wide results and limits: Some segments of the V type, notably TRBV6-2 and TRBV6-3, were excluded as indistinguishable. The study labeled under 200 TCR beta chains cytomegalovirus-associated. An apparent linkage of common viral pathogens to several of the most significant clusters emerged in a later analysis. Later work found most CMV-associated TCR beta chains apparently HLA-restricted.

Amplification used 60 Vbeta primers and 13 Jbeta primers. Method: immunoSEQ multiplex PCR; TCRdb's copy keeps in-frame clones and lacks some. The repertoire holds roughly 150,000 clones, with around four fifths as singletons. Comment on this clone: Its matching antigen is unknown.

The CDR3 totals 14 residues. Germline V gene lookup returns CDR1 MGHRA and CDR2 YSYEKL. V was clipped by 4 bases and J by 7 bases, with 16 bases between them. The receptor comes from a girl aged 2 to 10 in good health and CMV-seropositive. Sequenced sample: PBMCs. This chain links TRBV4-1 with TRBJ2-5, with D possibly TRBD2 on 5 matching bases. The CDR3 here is CASSPGIPAGTQYF. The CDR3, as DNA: TGCGCCAGCAGCCCGGGAATCCCCGCGGGGACCCAGTACTTC.